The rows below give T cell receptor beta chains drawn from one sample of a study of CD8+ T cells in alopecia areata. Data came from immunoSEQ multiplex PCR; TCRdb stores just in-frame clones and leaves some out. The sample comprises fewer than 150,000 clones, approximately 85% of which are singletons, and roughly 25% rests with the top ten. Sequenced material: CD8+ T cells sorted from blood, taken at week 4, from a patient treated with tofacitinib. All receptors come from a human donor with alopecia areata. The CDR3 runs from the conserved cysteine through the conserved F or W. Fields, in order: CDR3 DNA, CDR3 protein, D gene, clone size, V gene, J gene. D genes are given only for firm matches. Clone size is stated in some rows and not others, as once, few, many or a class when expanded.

CDR3nt: TGTGCCAGCAGCCAAGTGAAGGGGGGGCTGTACATTCAGTACTTC
CDR3aa: CASSQVKGGLYIQYF
d_gene: -
abundance: once
v_gene: TRBV4-2
j_gene: TRBJ2-4

CDR3nt: TGCAGCGTGGAAGGACACTCCTCCTACAATGAGCAGTTCTTC
CDR3aa: CSVEGHSSYNEQFF
d_gene: -
abundance: -
v_gene: TRBV29-1
j_gene: TRBJ2-1

CDR3nt: TGTGCCAGCAGCTTAACTCAACCCCGTCCCGAGCAGTACTTC
CDR3aa: CASSLTQPRPEQYF
d_gene: -
abundance: -
v_gene: TRBV7-9
j_gene: TRBJ2-7

CDR3nt: TGTGCCAGCAGCCAAAGCGTTAGCGGGAGGGAGCAGTTCTTC
CDR3aa: CASSQSVSGREQFF
d_gene: TRBD2
abundance: -
v_gene: TRBV7-2
j_gene: TRBJ2-1

CDR3nt: TGTGCCATCAGTGAGTCTACAGGGTTCACTGAAGCTTTCTTT
CDR3aa: CAISESTGFTEAFF
d_gene: -
abundance: -
v_gene: TRBV10-3
j_gene: TRBJ1-1

CDR3nt: TGTGCCAGTAGTCTCCCCGGGACCAAATACGAGCAGTACTTC
CDR3aa: CASSLPGTKYEQYF
d_gene: -
abundance: once
v_gene: TRBV19
j_gene: TRBJ2-7

CDR3nt: TGTGCCAGCAGCTTATTTCCGTCCGGGGAGGGAGAGACCCAGTACTTC
CDR3aa: CASSLFPSGEGETQYF
d_gene: TRBD2
abundance: -
v_gene: TRBV7-6
j_gene: TRBJ2-5

CDR3nt: TGTGCCAGCAGCGACAGCCTTAATGAGCAGTTCTTC
CDR3aa: CASSDSLNEQFF
d_gene: -
abundance: -
v_gene: TRBV9
j_gene: TRBJ2-1

CDR3nt: TGCGCCAGCAGCCTGGGCGTTGAAACCGGGGAGCTGTTTTTT
CDR3aa: CASSLGVETGELFF
d_gene: -
abundance: -
v_gene: TRBV4-3
j_gene: TRBJ2-2

CDR3nt: TGTGCCAGCAGTGTGTCGGCCTCCTACGAGCAGTACTTC
CDR3aa: CASSVSASYEQYF
d_gene: -
abundance: -
v_gene: TRBV6-5
j_gene: TRBJ2-7

CDR3nt: TGTGCCAGCACCCATTTTGGGGGAGGGACTGAAGCTTTCTTT
CDR3aa: CASTHFGGGTEAFF
d_gene: -
abundance: -
v_gene: TRBV5-6
j_gene: TRBJ1-1

CDR3nt: TGTGCCAGCAGTGAAGTAGGGCAGTTCTTC
CDR3aa: CASSEVGQFF
d_gene: -
abundance: -
v_gene: TRBV6-1
j_gene: TRBJ2-1

CDR3nt: TGTGCTAGTGGTTTACCGGGGCGGGCGGCTGGCGGCGAGCAGTACTTC
CDR3aa: CASGLPGRAAGGEQYF
d_gene: -
abundance: -
v_gene: TRBV12-5
j_gene: TRBJ2-7

CDR3nt: TGTGCCAGTAGTCAATGGGCTACATACAGGGGGCAAGGTGAAAACATTCAGTACTTC
CDR3aa: CASSQWATYRGQGENIQYF
d_gene: TRBD1
abundance: -
v_gene: TRBV19
j_gene: TRBJ2-4